Presented here are 12 T cell receptor beta chains from one specimen sequenced in a study of Graves' ophthalmopathy and Graves' hyperthyroidism (dated by TCRdb to 2017 to 2018). The instrument was an Illumina HiSeq 2000. For repertoire sequencing, the TCR beta CDR3 regions were amplified from RNA transcripts. The first round of RT-PCR was done with HTBI primers and the Qiagen OneStep RT-PCR kit, and was followed by a second round of multiplex PCR, then size selection and purification. In-frame beta chains were kept once TCRdb had trimmed the public reads at Q25 with fastp and called clones with MiXCR. CDR3 protein sequences are deduplicated, and each keeps its most common genes and DNA. Here the sample has nearly 400,000 distinct CDR3 sequences; around 20% occur a single time. Around 1.4% of the sample goes to the ten largest clones. Sequencing was done on a sample of peripheral blood. Receptors originate from a woman in her late teens or twenties with Graves' ophthalmopathy. Donor details come from another sample of the same person, matched by shared clones.

This clonotype was recorded many times. The gene calls are TRBV28 and TRBJ1-1, with D perhaps TRBD1 (5 bases). The CDR3 runs to 14 residues. Germline lookup yields CDR1 MDHEN and CDR2 SYDVKM. Trimming took 7 bases from V and 5 from J, leaving 17 bases between them. In DNA form, the CDR3 reads TGTGCCAGCATCCACGGGGGATCTTTTACTGAAGCTTTCTTT. This gives the protein CASIHGGSFTEAFF.

This clonotype showed up many times. The chain uses TRBV20-1 and TRBJ1-5; D uncertain. The CDR3 loop spans 12 amino acids. Trimming left V 3 bases short and J 1 base short, with 4 bases between. CDR1 and CDR2 (germline): DFQATT, SNEGSKA (reference sequence). In nucleotides, the CDR3 is TGCAGTGCTAGTAAGAGCAATCAGCCCCAGCATTTT. Encoded protein: CSASKSNQPQHF.

The sample holds many counts of this clonotype. The chain recombines TRBV6-1 with TRBJ1-1, with D perhaps matching TRBD1 (6 bases). Germline V lookup: CDR1 MNHNS, CDR2 SASEGT. The CDR3 extends over 14 amino acids. The V and J ends lost 4 bases and 1 base respectively, with 10 bases between them. CDR3 sequence reads: CASSGTGRNTEAFF. For the CDR3, the DNA is TGTGCCAGCAGTGGCACAGGGAGGAACACTGAAGCTTTCTTT.

This clonotype appeared many times. The CDR3 nucleotides read TGTGCCAGCAGCACCACCGCCGGGACAGGAAACTATGGCTACACCTTC. It specifies CASSTTAGTGNYGYTF. This chain joins TRBV7-2 and TRBJ1-2, with TRBD1 matching over 8 bases. The V and J ends lost 5 bases and 2 bases, in that order; junction bases with no gene match: 10. The CDR3 sequence is 16 residues long. Germline CDR1 and CDR2: SGHTA and FQGNSA. Combining the CDR3 with reference TRBV7-2 and TRBJ1-2 gives the whole variable domain GAGVSQSPSNKVTEKGKDVELRCDPISGHTALYWYRQSLGQGLEFLIYFQGNSAPDKSGLPSDRFSAERTGGSVSTLTIQRTQQEDSAVYLCASSTTAGTGNYGYTFGSGTRLTVV.

This clonotype has at least ten counts. The rearrangement uses TRBV2 and TRBJ2-5, with D possibly matching TRBD2 (7 bases). The ends were cut back, 4 bases at V and 5 bases at J, with 14 bases in the middle. This CDR3 region has 14 residues. Germline CDR1 is SNHLY and CDR2 is FYNNEI. CDR3 DNA sequence: TGTGCCAGCAGTGGAGGGGGGGCCGCGGAGACCCAGTACTTC. It specifies CASSGGGAAETQYF.

This clonotype was counted many times. The J gene is TRBJ2-5, the V gene TRBV12-3 or TRBV12-4; 9 bases are a match to TRBD2. The CDR3 is 17 residues long. V gave up 6 bases and J gave up 0 bases; unmatched junction bases: 11. The CDR3: CASSHYSGGKYQETQYF. In DNA form, the CDR3 reads TGTGCCAGCAGCCACTACAGCGGGGGGAAGTACCAAGAGACCCAGTACTTC.

This clonotype was picked up many times. The CDR3 coding sequence is TGTGCCACCAGCAGAGTAAACCCACAGGGCACCGGGGAGCTGTTTTTT. This gives the protein CATSRVNPQGTGELFF. This chain joins TRBV15 and TRBJ2-2; tentative D call: TRBD1 (6 bases). This CDR3 is 16 amino acids long. Trimming left V 1 base short and J 4 bases short, with 13 bases between. Germline V gives CDR1 LNHNV, CDR2 YYDKDF (reference sequence).

This clonotype was seen repeatedly, ten times or more. The CDR3 region has the DNA TGTGCCAGCAGTGTCACTTGGGAGCCACCCCTCCACTTT. Its protein product is CASSVTWEPPLHF. V and J are TRBV27 and TRBJ1-6; D is uncertain. The CDR3 is made up of 13 amino acids. V was trimmed by 5 bases and J by 11 bases, leaving 13 bases between them. CDR1 and CDR2 (germline): MNHEY, SMNVEV (reference sequence).

In this sample, this clonotype turned up many times. The rearrangement links TRBV28 to TRBJ2-2; 12 bases match TRBD2. Germline assignment: CDR1 MDHEN and CDR2 SYDVKM. J was trimmed by 7 bases and V by 7 bases; bases with no gene match: 16. The CDR3 extends over 18 amino acids. CDR3 in DNA: TGTGCCAGCACCCTGGGCCGACTAGCGGGAGCCTGGGGCGGGGAGCTGTTTTTT. Translating it yields CASTLGRLAGAWGGELFF.

The V gene is TRBV7-9, the J gene TRBJ2-1, with 9 bases lining up with TRBD2. The length of the CDR3 is 16 residues. V dropped 5 bases and J dropped 6; count of bases not matched to a gene: 11. CDR1 and CDR2 (germline): SEHNR, FQNEAQ (reference sequence). CDR3 protein: CASSHLVSSGTNEQFF. The CDR3 DNA follows: TGTGCCAGCAGCCATCTGGTGTCTAGCGGGACCAATGAGCAGTTCTTC.

This clonotype was counted at least ten times. This rearrangement joins TRBV15 to TRBJ2-2, with a possible D match to TRBD1 (6 bases). The CDR3 totals 15 residues. V dropped 8 bases and J dropped 5 bases, with 18 bases sitting between them. From germline, CDR1 is LNHNV and CDR2 YYDKDF (reference sequence). CDR3 loop: CATGLDSGRTGELFF. The CDR3 nucleotides read TGTGCCACCGGTTTGGACAGCGGTAGGACCGGGGAGCTGTTTTTT.

The sample holds many counts of this clonotype. The chain links TRBV12-3 or TRBV12-4 to TRBJ1-1; a weak D match, TRBD1 (6 bases). This CDR3 comprises 15 residues. With 6 bases removed from V and 1 base from J, the gap between germline ends came to 15 bases. CDR3 protein: CASSEPGQQNTEAFF. The CDR3 DNA sequence: TGTGCCAGCAGCGAACCGGGACAACAGAACACTGAAGCTTTCTTT.